This T cell receptor (beta chain) was documented in a study of CD8 T cells in Susac syndrome. TEMRA cells were FACS-enriched, while CD8+ and CD4+ T cells were negatively isolated. Study-level results: It was acknowledged in the study that its TCR sequencing and HLA analysis involved a relatively small number of individuals.

Note on this clonotype: Its target is not known.

CDR3 size: 16 residues. Between the trimmed V and J ends, which lost 3 bases and 0 bases, there was a span of 12 bases. Per the germline V gene, CDR1 is KGHSH and CDR2 is LQKENI. A quantity of roughly 0.5 to 1 ug RNA underwent reverse transcription using random hexamers. Across 54 Vbeta and 13 Jbeta, TCR beta CDR3 was amplified with immunoSEQ multiplex PCR. Via MiXCR, TCRdb re-called the immunoSEQ multiplex PCR reads, giving one row per CDR3 protein. Of around 190,000 distinct CDR3 sequences listed, about 95% are singletons. The chain links TRBV18 to TRBJ1-5; D is unclear. The TCR comes from a human donor in good health. The source material was CD4+ T cells from PBMCs. The CDR3 protein is CASSPAHQNSNQPQHF. CDR3 bases: TGTGCCAGCTCACCGGCGCATCAAAATAGCAATCAGCCCCAGCATTTT.